The T cell receptor beta chain described here comes from a study of molecular identifiers for immune sequencing clone quantification (dated by TCRdb to the late 2010s). General notes on the study: For a replicate experiment, RNA from 20,000 or 100,000 naive CD8 T cells was divided into five aliquots, of which four were sequenced. This methods study benchmarked molecular-identifier clustering-based TCR repertoire sequencing (MIDCIRS) and TCR RNA copy counting, using CD8 T cells to do so.

V and J are truncated by 5 bases and 2 bases respectively, leaving an intervening sequence of 15 bases. The CDR3 spans 15 residues, from the cysteine through the phenylalanine. Here the CDR3 DNA is all that survives: 45 bases in frame from base 1. CDR1 is given as SEHNR and CDR2 as FQNEAQ, both from the germline V gene (reference sequence). Concerning this clonotype: The antigen this receptor binds is unknown. It may be a read error: a sequence one base away is much more abundant.

Preparation of the library involved PCR. The sequencing machine was an Illumina HiSeq 4000. Preparation of bulk TCR libraries followed a previously described approach, with the TCR primers listed in Table S5. The Qiagen AllPrep DNA/RNA kit was used to purify total RNA. Before analysis, reads from multiple sequencing runs of one library were combined. From the authors' description of their analysis: Reads were retained only if an exact TCR constant sequence was present, and the retained reads were trimmed to 150 nt and grouped according to their 12-nt molecular barcodes. Reads in each barcode group were sub-clustered using a 15% Levenshtein threshold, and a quality-weighted consensus sequence was built for each RNA molecule. Non-functional sequences were filtered out, along with any lower-count sequence sitting one edit away from another sequence. On the basis of fitting two negative binomial distributions, barcode sub-clusters with fewer than 20% of the maximum read count were discarded. Using fastp at Q25 and MiXCR, TCRdb reprocessed the public reads and kept productive beta chains. Rows merge per CDR3 protein into single entries with the most common DNA and genes. The V and J calls come from TCRdb's annotation, not from the publication. The sample table shows around 460,000 distinct CDR3 sequences, and about 21% are seen once. The top ten clones comprise more than 0.8% of the sample.

Study-wide conclusions, independent of this receptor: Spiked-in Jurkat TCR RNA (approximately eleven copies' worth), which is not part of the donor repertoire, was contained in the naive libraries. In CMV-specific effector cells, over 97% of molecules were held by clones above 20 RNA copies, whereas under 1% of molecules were held by such clones in naive cells. When barcode sub-clustering was omitted, TCR diversity was inflated by chimeric consensus sequences, with chimeras reaching as high as 47%. Identical TCR molecules sharing a barcode could cause highly expanded clone sizes to be underestimated. About 2.9 recovered TCR RNA copies per cell were obtained by modeling, versus roughly 9.7 by digital PCR, implying a capture efficiency of approximately 27%. Even against a background of 800,000 to 1,000,000 naive CD8 T cells, spiked-in Jurkat TCR RNA amounting to a single cell's worth was reported to be detectable.

Naive CD8 T cell libraries were made from approximately 20,000 to 1,000,000 sorted cells using 10%, 30% or 50% of purified RNA. On a BD FACSAria II, naive CD8 T cells were FACS-sorted as CD8+CD4-CCR7+CD45RA+ and collected into RLT Plus buffer. To test detection sensitivity, Jurkat RNA equivalent to more than 9 TCR copies was spiked into samples of roughly 19,000-1,000,000 naive CD8 T cells. CD8 T cells were enriched with RosetteSep CD8+ T Cell Enrichment Cocktail and Ficoll-Paque, followed by ACK red cell lysis. The receptor chain draws on TRBV7-9 and TRBJ2-5; no confident D gene assignment can be made. The source material was naive CD8+ T cells from blood, with Jurkat cell RNA spiked in. The sample's cell subset or site label, in plain terms: FACS-sorted CD8+CD4-CCR7+CD45RA+ naive T cells. The TCR comes from a human donor in good health. Some libraries in this study had Jurkat cell RNA spiked in. Here the CDR3 is given as CASSQQDPSQETQYF. Here is the DNA: TGTGCCAGCAGCCAGCAGGACCCATCACAAGAGACCCAGTACTTC. Joined to the reference TRBV7-9 and TRBJ2-5 proteins, this CDR3 gives the full variable domain: DTGVSQNPRHKITKRGQNVTFRCDPISEHNRLYWYRQTLGQGPEFLTYFQNEAQLEKSRLLSDRFSAERPKGSFSTLEIQRTEQGDSAMYLCASSQQDPSQETQYFGPGTRLLVL.